Sequencing of this T cell receptor (beta chain) was carried out in a study of spatial heterogeneity in lung cancer. General study findings and limits: At resection, ubiquitous expanded tumor TCRs appeared in blood more than at follow-up.

Time point given: sample taken at primary tumor resection. No cells were sorted before sequencing. The whole RNA sequenced was extracted from tumor, nontumor lung or frozen PBMC. This clonotype was observed at least ten times. Its antigen is unknown. TCR cDNA molecules each had a unique molecular identifier. TCRdb used MiXCR to reprocess the 5' RACE reads, holding one entry per CDR3 protein. Here the sample spans about 56,000 distinct CDR3 sequences, about 8% being singletons. V was shortened by 2 bases and J by 0 bases, with 17 bases between the two germline ends. This CDR3 contains 18 residues. Per germline, CDR1 KGHDR and CDR2 SFDVKD.

The chain uses TRBV24-1 and TRBJ2-3; either TRBD1 or TRBD2 may fit D (5 bases each). The sequence was collected from a female donor with early-stage non-small cell lung cancer. Source: PBMCs, taken at surgery. This CDR3 is CATSDSGRRTASTDTQYF. DNA for the CDR3: TGTGCCACCAGTGATTCGGGACGCCGAACTGCTAGCACAGATACGCAGTATTTT.